The clone carrying this T cell receptor beta chain was recorded at least ten times. The TCR library protocol attached unique molecular identifiers to the individual cDNA molecules. A single record per CDR3 protein comes from TCRdb applying MiXCR to the 5' RACE reads. The sample includes tens of thousands of distinct CDR3 sequences, approximately 8.9% of them seen just once. Trimming cost V 4 bases and J 2 bases, with 8 bases left between them. The CDR3 is 13 residues long. From germline, CDR1 is SGHNT and CDR2 YYREEE (reference sequence). This record belongs to a study of early T cells in non-severe SARS-CoV-2 infection.

Sequencing used whole blood. The sequence was obtained from an adult who was a healthcare worker with PCR-confirmed SARS-CoV-2 infection or an uninfected control (not recorded which). The chain carries TRBV5-4 and TRBJ2-3; D not certain. CDR3 in amino acids: CASSRAHTDTQYF. The CDR3, as DNA: TGTGCCAGCAGCAGGGCCCACACAGATACGCAGTATTTT.